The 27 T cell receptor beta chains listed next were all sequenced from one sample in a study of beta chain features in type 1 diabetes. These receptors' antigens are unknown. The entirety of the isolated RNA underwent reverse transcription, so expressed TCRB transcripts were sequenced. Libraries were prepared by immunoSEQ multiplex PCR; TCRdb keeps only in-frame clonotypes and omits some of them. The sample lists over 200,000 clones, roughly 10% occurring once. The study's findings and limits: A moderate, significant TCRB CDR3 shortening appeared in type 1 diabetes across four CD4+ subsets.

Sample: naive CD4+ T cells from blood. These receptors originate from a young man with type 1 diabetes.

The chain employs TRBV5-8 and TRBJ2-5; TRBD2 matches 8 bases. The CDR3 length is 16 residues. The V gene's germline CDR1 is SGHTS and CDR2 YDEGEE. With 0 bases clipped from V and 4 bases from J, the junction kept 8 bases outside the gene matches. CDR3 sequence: CASSLVVLAGSETQYF. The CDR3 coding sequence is TGTGCCAGCAGCTTGGTGGTGTTAGCGGGGTCAGAGACCCAGTACTTC.

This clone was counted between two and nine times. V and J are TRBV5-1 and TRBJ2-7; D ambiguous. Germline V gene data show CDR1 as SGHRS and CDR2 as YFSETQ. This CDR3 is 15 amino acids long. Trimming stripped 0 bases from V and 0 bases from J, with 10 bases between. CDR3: CASSLAGGNSYEQYF. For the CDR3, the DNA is TGCGCCAGCAGCTTGGCCGGCGGAAACTCCTACGAGCAGTACTTC.

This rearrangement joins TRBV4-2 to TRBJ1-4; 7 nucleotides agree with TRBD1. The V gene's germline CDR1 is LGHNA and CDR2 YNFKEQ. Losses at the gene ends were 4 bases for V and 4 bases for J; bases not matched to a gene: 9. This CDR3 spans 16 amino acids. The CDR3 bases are TGTGCCAGCAGCCGAGGACAGGAGGGTCATAATGAAAAACTGTTTTTT. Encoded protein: CASSRGQEGHNEKLFF.

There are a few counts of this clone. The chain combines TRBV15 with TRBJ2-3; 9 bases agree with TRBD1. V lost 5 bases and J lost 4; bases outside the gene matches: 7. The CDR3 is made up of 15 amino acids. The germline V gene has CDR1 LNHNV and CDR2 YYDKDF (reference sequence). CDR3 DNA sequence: TGTGCCACCAGCGGGCTTTGGACAGGGGCAGATACGCAGTATTTT. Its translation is CATSGLWTGADTQYF. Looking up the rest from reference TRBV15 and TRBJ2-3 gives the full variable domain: DAMVIQNPRYQVTQFGKPVTLSCSQTLNHNVMYWYQQKSSQAPKLLFHYYDKDFNNEADTPDNFQSRRPNTSFCFLDIRSPGLGDTAMYLCATSGLWTGADTQYFGPGTRLTVL.

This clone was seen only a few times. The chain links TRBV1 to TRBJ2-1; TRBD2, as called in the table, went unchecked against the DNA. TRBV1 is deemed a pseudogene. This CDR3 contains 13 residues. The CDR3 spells CTSSQPKRNEQFF. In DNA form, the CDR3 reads TGCACCAGCAGCCAACCTAAGCGCAATGAGCAGTTCTTC.

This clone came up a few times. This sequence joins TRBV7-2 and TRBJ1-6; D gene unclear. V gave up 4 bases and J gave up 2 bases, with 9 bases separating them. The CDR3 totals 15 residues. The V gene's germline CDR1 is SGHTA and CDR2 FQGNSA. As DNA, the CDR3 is TGTGCCAGCAGCTCCGACTACGCCTATAATTCACCCCTCCACTTT. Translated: CASSSDYAYNSPLHF.

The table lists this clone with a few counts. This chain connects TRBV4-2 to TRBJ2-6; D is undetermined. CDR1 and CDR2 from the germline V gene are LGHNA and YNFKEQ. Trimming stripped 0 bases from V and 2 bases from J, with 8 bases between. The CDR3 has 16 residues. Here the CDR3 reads CASSQDRQTGANVLTF. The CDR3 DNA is TGTGCCAGCAGCCAAGATCGCCAGACTGGGGCCAACGTCCTGACTTTC.

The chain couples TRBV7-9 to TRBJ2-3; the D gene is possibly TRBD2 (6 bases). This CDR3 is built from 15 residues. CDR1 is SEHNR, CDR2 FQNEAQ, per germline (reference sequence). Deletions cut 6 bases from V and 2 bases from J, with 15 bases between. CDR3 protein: CASSSRGGVTDTQYF. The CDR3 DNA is TGTGCCAGCAGTTCCCGAGGAGGGGTCACAGATACGCAGTATTTT.

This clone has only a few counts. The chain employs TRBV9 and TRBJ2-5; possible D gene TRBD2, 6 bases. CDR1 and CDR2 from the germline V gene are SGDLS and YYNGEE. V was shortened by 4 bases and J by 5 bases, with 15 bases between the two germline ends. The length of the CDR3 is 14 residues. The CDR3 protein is CASSPWTTAETQYF. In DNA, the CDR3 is TGTGCCAGCAGCCCTTGGACTACCGCCGAGACCCAGTACTTC. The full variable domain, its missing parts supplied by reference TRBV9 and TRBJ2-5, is DSGVTQTPKHLITATGQRVTLRCSPRSGDLSVYWYQQSLDQGLQFLIQYYNGEERAKGNILERFSAQQFPDLHSELNLSSLELGDSALYFCASSPWTTAETQYFGPGTRLLVL.

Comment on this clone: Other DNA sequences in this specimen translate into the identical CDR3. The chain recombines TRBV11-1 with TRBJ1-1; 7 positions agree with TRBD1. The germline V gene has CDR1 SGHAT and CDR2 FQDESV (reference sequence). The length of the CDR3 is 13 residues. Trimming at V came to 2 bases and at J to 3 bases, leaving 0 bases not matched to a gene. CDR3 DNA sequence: TGTGCCAGCAGCTTACAGGGGGACACTGAAGCTTTCTTT. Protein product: CASSLQGDTEAFF.

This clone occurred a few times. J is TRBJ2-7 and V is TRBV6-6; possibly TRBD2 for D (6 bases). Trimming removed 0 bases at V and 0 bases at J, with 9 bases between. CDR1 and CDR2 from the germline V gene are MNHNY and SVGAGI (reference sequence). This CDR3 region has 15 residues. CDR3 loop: CASSYSAGSSYEQYF. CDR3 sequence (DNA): TGTGCCAGCAGTTACTCCGCGGGGAGCTCCTACGAGCAGTACTTC.

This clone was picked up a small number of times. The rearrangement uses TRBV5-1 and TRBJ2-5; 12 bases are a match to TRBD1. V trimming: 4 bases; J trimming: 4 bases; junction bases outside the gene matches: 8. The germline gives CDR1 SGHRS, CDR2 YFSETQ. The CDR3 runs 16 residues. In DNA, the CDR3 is TGCGCCAGCAGCCGGGGGACAGGGGGCGCGGGAGAGACCCAGTACTTC. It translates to CASSRGTGGAGETQYF.

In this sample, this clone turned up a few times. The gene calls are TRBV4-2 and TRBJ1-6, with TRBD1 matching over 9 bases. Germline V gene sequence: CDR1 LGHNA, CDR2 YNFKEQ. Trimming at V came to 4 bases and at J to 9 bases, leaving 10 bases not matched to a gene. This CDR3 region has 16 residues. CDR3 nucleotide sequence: TGTGCCAGCAGCCCCGGACAGGGGCCAAGCGGTTCACCCCTCCACTTT. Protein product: CASSPGQGPSGSPLHF.

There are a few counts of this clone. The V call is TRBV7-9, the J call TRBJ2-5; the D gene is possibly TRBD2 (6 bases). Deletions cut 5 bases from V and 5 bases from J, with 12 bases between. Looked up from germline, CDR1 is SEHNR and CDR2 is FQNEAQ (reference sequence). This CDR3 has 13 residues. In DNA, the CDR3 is TGTGCCAGCAGCCTAACGGCGGGGGAGACCCAGTACTTC. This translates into CASSLTAGETQYF.

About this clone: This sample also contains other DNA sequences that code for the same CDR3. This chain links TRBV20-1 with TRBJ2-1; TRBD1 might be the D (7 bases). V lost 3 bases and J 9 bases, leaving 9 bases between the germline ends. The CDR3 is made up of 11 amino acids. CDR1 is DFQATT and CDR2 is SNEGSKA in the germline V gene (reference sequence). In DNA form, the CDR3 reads TGCAGTGCTAGCCAGGGGGGTGAGCAGTTCTTC. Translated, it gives CSASQGGEQFF.

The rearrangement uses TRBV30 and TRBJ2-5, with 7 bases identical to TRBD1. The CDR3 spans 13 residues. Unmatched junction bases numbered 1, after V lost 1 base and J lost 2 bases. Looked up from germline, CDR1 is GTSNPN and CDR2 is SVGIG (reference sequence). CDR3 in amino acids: CAWSGRGQETQYF. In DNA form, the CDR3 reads TGTGCCTGGAGTGGCAGGGGGCAAGAGACCCAGTACTTC.

The CDR3 protein is CSGGGFGQPQHF. DNA for the CDR3: TGCAGCGGCGGAGGGTTCGGCCAGCCCCAGCATTTT. The chain combines TRBV29-1 with TRBJ1-5; D is undetermined. Germline CDR1 and CDR2: SQVTM and ANQGSEA. V gave up 7 bases and J gave up 7 bases, with 14 bases separating them. The CDR3 is 12 amino acids.

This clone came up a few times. CDR3 in DNA: TGCAGCACCAAGACAGGGTTCTACACAGATACGCAGTATTTT. Its protein is CSTKTGFYTDTQYF. The rearrangement joins TRBV29-1 to TRBJ2-3; 7 nucleotides agree with TRBD1. CDR1 is SQVTM, CDR2 ANQGSEA, per germline. V trimming: 8 bases; J trimming: 2 bases; junction bases outside the gene matches: 10. The CDR3 runs to 14 residues.

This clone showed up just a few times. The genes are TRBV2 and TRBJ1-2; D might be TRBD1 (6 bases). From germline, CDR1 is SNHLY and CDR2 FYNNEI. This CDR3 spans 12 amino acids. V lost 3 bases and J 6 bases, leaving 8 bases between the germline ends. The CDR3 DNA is TGTGCCAGCAGTGACGAGGGGGATGGCTACACCTTC. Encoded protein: CASSDEGDGYTF.

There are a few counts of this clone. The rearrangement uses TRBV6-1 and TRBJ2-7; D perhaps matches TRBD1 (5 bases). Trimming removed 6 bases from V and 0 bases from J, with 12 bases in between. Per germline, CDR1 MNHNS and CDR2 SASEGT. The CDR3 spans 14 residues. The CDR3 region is CASRMKGVSYEQYF. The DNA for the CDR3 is TGTGCCAGCAGAATGAAAGGGGTCTCCTACGAGCAGTACTTC.

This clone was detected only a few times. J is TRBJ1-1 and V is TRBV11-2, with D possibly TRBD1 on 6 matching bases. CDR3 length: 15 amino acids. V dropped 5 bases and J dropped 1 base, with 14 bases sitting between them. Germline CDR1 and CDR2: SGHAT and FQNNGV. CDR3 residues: CASSPRTESNTEAFF. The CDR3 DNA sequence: TGTGCCAGCAGCCCTCGGACAGAATCGAACACTGAAGCTTTCTTT. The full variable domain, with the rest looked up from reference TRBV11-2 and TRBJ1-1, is EAGVAQSPRYKIIEKRQSVAFWCNPISGHATLYWYQQILGQGPKLLIQFQNNGVVDDSQLPKDRFSAERLKGVDSTLKIQPAKLEDSAVYLCASSPRTESNTEAFFGQGTRLTVV.

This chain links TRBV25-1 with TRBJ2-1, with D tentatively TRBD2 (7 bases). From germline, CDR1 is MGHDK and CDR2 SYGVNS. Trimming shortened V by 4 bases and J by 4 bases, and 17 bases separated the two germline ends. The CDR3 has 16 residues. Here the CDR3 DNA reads TGTGCCAGCAGTGGTGAGGGGGGGTGGTCTTACAATGAGCAGTTCTTC. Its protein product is CASSGEGGWSYNEQFF.

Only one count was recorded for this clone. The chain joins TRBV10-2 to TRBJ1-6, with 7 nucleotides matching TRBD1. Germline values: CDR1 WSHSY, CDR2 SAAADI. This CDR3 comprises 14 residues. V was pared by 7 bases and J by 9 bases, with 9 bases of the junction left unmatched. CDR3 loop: CASKKGGRGSPLHF. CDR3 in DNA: TGCGCCAGCAAAAAAGGGGGCCGGGGTTCACCCCTCCACTTT.

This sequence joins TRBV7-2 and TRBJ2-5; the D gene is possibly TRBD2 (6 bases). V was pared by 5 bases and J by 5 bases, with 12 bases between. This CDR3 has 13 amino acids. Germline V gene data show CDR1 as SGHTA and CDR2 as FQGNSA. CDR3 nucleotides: TGTGCCAGCAGCCGGGACTTCGGGGAGACCCAGTACTTC. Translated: CASSRDFGETQYF.

CDR3 DNA: TGTGCCAGCAGTCCCCTCAGGGGGTGGACAGATACGCAGTATTTT. Translation: CASSPLRGWTDTQYF. The V call is TRBV27, the J call TRBJ2-3, with 7 nucleotides matching TRBD1. Germline loops: CDR1 MNHEY, CDR2 SMNVEV (reference sequence). The CDR3 loop spans 15 amino acids. The junction had 8 bases not matched to a gene; V was cut back by 5 bases and J by 3 bases.

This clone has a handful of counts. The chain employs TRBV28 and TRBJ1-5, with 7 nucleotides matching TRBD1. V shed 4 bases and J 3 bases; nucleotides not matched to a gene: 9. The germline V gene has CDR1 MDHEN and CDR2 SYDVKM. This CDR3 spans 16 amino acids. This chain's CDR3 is CASSSGQRTYNQPQHF. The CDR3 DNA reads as TGTGCCAGCAGTTCGGGACAGCGAACATACAATCAGCCCCAGCATTTT.

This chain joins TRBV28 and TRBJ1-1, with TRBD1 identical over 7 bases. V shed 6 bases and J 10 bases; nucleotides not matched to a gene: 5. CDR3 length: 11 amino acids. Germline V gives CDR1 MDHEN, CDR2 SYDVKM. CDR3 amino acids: CASRTGAPAFF. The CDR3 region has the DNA TGTGCCAGCAGAACAGGGGCGCCAGCTTTCTTT.